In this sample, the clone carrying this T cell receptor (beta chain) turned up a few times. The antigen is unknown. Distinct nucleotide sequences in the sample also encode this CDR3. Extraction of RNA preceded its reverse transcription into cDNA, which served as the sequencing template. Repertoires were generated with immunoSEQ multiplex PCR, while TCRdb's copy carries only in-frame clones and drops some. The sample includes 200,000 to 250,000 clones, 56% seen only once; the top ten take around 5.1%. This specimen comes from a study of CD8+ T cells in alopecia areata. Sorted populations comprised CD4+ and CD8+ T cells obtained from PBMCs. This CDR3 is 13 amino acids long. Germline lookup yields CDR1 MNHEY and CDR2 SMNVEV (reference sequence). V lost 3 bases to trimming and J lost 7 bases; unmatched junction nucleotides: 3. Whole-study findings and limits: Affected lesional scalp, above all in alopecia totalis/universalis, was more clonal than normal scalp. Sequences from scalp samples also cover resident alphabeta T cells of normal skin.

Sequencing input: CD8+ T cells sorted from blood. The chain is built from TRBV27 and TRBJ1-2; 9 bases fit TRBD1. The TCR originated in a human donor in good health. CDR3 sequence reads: CASSLGQGLGYTF. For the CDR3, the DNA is TGTGCCAGCAGTTTGGGACAGGGCCTTGGCTACACCTTC.